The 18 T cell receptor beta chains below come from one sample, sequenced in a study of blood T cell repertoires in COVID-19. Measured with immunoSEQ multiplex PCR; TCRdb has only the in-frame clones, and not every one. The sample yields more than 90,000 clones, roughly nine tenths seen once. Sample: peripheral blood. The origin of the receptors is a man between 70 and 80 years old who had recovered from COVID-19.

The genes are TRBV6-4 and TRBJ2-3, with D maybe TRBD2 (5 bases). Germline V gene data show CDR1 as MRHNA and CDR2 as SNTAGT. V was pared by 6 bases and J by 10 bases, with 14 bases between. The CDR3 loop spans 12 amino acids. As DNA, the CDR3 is TGTGCCAGCAGCCCAGAGAACGGGGCGCAGTATTTT. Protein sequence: CASSPENGAQYF.

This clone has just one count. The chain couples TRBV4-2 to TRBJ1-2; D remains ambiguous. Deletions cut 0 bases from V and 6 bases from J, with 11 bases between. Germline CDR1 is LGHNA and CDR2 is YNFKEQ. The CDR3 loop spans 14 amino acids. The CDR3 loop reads CASSQDHRPDGYTF. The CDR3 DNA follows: TGTGCCAGCAGCCAAGATCACCGCCCGGATGGCTACACCTTC.

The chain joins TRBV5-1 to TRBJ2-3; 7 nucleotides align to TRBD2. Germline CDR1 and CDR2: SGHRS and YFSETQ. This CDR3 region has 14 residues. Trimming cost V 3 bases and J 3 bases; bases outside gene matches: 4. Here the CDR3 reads CASSSPLATDTQYF. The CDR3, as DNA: TGCGCCAGCAGCTCACCACTAGCGACAGATACGCAGTATTTT. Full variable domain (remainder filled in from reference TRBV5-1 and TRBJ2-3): KAGVTQTPRYLIKTRGQQVTLSCSPISGHRSVSWYQQTPGQGLQFLFEYFSETQRNKGNFPGRFSGRQFSNSRSEMNVSTLELGDSALYLCASSSPLATDTQYFGPGTRLTVL.

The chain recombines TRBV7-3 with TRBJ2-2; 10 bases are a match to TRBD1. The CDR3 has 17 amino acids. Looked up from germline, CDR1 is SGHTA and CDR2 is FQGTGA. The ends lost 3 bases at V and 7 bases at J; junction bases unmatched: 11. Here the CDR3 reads CASSFTGTGVSGGELFF. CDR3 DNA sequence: TGTGCCAGCAGCTTCACCGGGACAGGGGTTTCAGGCGGGGAGCTGTTTTTT.

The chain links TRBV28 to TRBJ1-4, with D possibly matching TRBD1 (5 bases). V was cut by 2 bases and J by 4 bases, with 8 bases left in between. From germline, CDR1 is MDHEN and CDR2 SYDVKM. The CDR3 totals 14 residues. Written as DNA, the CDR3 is TGTGCCAGCAGTTTAAGACAGCTTAATGAAAAACTGTTTTTT. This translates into CASSLRQLNEKLFF.

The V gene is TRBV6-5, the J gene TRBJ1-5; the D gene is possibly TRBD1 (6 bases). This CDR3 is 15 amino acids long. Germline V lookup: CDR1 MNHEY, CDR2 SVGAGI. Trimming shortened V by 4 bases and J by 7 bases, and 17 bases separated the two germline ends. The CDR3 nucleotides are TGTGCCAGCAGTTTAGAACAGGGCCTCGGGCAGCCCCAGCATTTT. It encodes CASSLEQGLGQPQHF.

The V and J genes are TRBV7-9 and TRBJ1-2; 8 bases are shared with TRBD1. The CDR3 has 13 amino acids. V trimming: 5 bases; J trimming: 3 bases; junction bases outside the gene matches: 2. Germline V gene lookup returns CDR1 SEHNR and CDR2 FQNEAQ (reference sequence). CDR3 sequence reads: CASSAGGHYGYTF. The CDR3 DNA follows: TGTGCCAGCAGCGCAGGGGGCCACTATGGCTACACCTTC.

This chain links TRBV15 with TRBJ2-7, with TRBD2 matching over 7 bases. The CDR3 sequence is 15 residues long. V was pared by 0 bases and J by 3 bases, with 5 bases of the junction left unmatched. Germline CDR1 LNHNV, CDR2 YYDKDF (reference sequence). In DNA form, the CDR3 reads TGTGCCACCAGCAGAGAGGGGGGGAGTGTCTACGAGCAGTACTTC. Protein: CATSREGGSVYEQYF.

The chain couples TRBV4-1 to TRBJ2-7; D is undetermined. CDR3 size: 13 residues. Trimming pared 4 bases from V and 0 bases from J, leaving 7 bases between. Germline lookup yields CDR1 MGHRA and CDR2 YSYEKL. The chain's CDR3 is CASSPGHSYEQYF. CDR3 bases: TGCGCCAGCAGCCCAGGCCACTCCTACGAGCAGTACTTC.

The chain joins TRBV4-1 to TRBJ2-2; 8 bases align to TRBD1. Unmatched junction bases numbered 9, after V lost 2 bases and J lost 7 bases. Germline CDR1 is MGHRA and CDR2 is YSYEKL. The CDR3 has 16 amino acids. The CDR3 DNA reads TGCGCCAGCAGCCAATGGACAGGGAGTTTTAGCGGGGAGCTGTTTTTT. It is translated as CASSQWTGSFSGELFF.

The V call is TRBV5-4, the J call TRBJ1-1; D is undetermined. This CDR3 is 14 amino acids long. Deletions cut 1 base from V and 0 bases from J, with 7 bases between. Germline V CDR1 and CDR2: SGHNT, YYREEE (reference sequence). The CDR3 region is CASSLLGMNTEAFF. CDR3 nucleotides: TGTGCCAGCAGCTTGCTAGGAATGAACACTGAAGCTTTCTTT.

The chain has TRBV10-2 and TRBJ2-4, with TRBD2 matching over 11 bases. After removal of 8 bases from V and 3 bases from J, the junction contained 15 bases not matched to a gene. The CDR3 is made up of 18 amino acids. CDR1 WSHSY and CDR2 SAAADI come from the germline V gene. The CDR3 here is CASSQLAGVSLGKNIQYF. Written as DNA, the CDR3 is TGCGCCAGCTCACAACTAGCGGGGGTTAGCCTTGGCAAAAACATTCAGTACTTC.

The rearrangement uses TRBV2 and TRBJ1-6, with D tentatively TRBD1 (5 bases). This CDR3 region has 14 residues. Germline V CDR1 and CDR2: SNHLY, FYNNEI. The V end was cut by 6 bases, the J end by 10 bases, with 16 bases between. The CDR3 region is CASSLLEGPSPLHF. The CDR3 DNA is TGTGCCAGCAGCCTCCTGGAGGGGCCCTCACCCCTCCACTTT. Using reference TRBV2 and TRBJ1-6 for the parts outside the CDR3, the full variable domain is EPEVTQTPSHQVTQMGQEVILRCVPISNHLYFYWYRQILGQKVEFLVSFYNNEISEKSEIFDDQFSVERPDGSNFTLKIRSTKLEDSAMYFCASSLLEGPSPLHFGNGTRLTVT.

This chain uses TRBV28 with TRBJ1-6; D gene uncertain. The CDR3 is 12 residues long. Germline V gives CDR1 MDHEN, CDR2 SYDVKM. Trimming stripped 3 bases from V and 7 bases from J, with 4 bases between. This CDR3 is CASSFGNSPLHF. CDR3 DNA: TGTGCCAGCAGTTTCGGGAATTCACCCCTCCACTTT.

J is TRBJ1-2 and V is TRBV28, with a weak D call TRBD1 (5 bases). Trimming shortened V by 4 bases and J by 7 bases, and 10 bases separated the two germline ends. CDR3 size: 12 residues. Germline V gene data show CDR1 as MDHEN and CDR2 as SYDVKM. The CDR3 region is CASSSTGGGYTF. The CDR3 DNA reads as TGTGCCAGCAGTTCTACAGGTGGTGGCTACACCTTC.

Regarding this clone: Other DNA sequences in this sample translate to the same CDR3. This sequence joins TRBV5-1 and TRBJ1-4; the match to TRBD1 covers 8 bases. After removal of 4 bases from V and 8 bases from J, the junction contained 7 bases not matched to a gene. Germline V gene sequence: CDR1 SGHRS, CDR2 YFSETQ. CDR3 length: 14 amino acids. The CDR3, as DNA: TGCGCCAGCAGCCCAGGACAGGGTAACGAAAAACTGTTTTTT. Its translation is CASSPGQGNEKLFF.

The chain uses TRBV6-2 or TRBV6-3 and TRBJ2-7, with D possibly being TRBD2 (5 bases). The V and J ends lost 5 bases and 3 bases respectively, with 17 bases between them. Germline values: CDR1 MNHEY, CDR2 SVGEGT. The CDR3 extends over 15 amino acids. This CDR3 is CASSVRLTRNYEQYF. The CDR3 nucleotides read TGTGCCAGCAGTGTACGACTAACAAGAAACTACGAGCAGTACTTC.

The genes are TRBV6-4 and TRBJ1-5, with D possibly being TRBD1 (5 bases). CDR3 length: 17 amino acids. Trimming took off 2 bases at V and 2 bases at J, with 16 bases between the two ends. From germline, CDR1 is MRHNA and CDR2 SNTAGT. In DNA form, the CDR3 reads TGTGCCAGCAGTGACGGTAGGCCCCCGGGGGGCAATCAGCCCCAGCATTTT. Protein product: CASSDGRPPGGNQPQHF.